The 32 T cell receptor beta chains reported below all come from one sample, sequenced in a study of blood T cell repertoires in COVID-19. Libraries were prepared by immunoSEQ multiplex PCR; TCRdb keeps only in-frame clonotypes and omits some of them. The sample gives under 300,000 clones, about 80% of which show up once; about 3.1% is in the top ten. The sequencing sample was made of peripheral blood. The receptors here all came from a woman over 75 with acute or convalescent COVID-19.

This clone was picked up a small number of times. V is TRBV5-1 and J is TRBJ2-5, with TRBD2 matching over 11 bases. Germline CDR1 is SGHRS and CDR2 is YFSETQ. V shed 4 bases, J shed 2 bases, and the junction held 7 bases outside the gene matches. CDR3 length: 16 amino acids. CDR3 amino acids: CASSGPGTSGQETQYF. The DNA for the CDR3 is TGCGCCAGCAGCGGGCCCGGGACTAGCGGACAAGAGACCCAGTACTTC. The full variable domain, with the rest looked up from reference TRBV5-1 and TRBJ2-5, is KAGVTQTPRYLIKTRGQQVTLSCSPISGHRSVSWYQQTPGQGLQFLFEYFSETQRNKGNFPGRFSGRQFSNSRSEMNVSTLELGDSALYLCASSGPGTSGQETQYFGPGTRLLVL.

This clone is a singleton in its sample. This chain links TRBV19 with TRBJ2-5, with TRBD2 identical over 8 bases. With V trimmed by 2 bases and J by 4 bases, 6 bases remained unmatched. The CDR3 runs to 15 residues. Germline V gene data show CDR1 as LNHDA and CDR2 as SQIVND (reference sequence). This CDR3 is CASSIRWTSLETQYF. CDR3 nucleotide sequence: TGTGCCAGTAGTATAAGGTGGACTAGCCTAGAGACCCAGTACTTC.

This chain uses TRBV7-2 with TRBJ1-2; perhaps TRBD1 as D (5 bases). The CDR3 runs 14 residues. Between the trimmed V and J ends, which lost 5 bases and 7 bases, there was a span of 17 bases. Germline CDR1 reads SGHTA; CDR2 reads FQGNSA. The CDR3 coding sequence is TGTGCCAGCAGCCACCCGGACACTGCCAGTGGCTACACCTTC. Translated: CASSHPDTASGYTF.

This chain links TRBV18 with TRBJ1-1; tentative D call: TRBD1 (5 bases). CDR1 is KGHSH and CDR2 is LQKENI in the germline V gene. CDR3 length: 14 residues. V was shortened by 2 bases and J by 3 bases, with 10 bases between the two germline ends. The CDR3 reads CASSPWPGDTEAFF. CDR3 sequence (DNA): TGTGCCAGCTCACCATGGCCGGGGGACACTGAAGCTTTCTTT.

This clone was recorded only once. The chain uses TRBV6-5 and TRBJ2-1, with 13 bases fitting TRBD2. The CDR3 totals 15 residues. V trimming: 5 bases; J trimming: 7 bases; junction bases outside the gene matches: 5. Germline lookup yields CDR1 MNHEY and CDR2 SVGAGI. CDR3 region: CASSRTSGRGNEQFF. CDR3 DNA sequence: TGTGCCAGCAGTCGAACTAGCGGGAGGGGAAATGAGCAGTTCTTC.

The chain combines TRBV18 with TRBJ1-5; no definite D call. Trimming shortened V by 6 bases and J by 5 bases, and 14 bases separated the two germline ends. The CDR3 covers 14 residues. Germline V gives CDR1 KGHSH, CDR2 LQKENI. The CDR3 spells CASSPLPSDQPQHF. The CDR3 DNA follows: TGTGCCAGCTCCCCGCTACCTAGTGATCAGCCCCAGCATTTT.

CDR3 DNA: TGTGCCAGCAGTGAAGTAGGGGGAACTAACTATGGCTACACCTTC. This codes for CASSEVGGTNYGYTF. The chain uses TRBV6-1 and TRBJ1-2; D perhaps matches TRBD1 (6 bases). Germline V CDR1 and CDR2: MNHNS, SASEGT. The CDR3 is 15 amino acids. The V end lost 1 base, the J end lost 0 bases, and 9 bases lay between the germline ends.

The chain joins TRBV10-3 to TRBJ2-7; a weak D match, TRBD2 (5 bases). V shed 6 bases and J shed 0 bases, with 9 bases lying between them. The V gene's germline CDR1 is ENHRY and CDR2 SYGVKD. The CDR3 is 13 residues long. CDR3 sequence reads: CAISPGVSYEQYF. CDR3 DNA sequence: TGTGCCATCAGCCCCGGGGTCTCCTACGAGCAGTACTTC.

This chain joins TRBV9 and TRBJ2-2; tentatively, D is TRBD1 (5 bases). V was trimmed by 2 bases and J by 6 bases, leaving 11 bases between them. CDR1 is SGDLS, CDR2 YYNGEE, per germline. The CDR3 has 14 residues. CDR3 protein: CASSVVRDAGELFF. The CDR3, as DNA: TGTGCCAGCAGCGTTGTCAGGGATGCCGGGGAGCTGTTTTTT. Looking up the rest from reference TRBV9 and TRBJ2-2 gives the full variable domain: DSGVTQTPKHLITATGQRVTLRCSPRSGDLSVYWYQQSLDQGLQFLIQYYNGEERAKGNILERFSAQQFPDLHSELNLSSLELGDSALYFCASSVVRDAGELFFGEGSRLTVL.

The CDR3 spells CASTRGGANVLTF. Written as DNA, the CDR3 is TGTGCCAGCACCAGGGGGGGGGCCAACGTCCTGACTTTC. The V gene is TRBV6-5, the J gene TRBJ2-6, with 7 positions matching TRBD1. Germline V gene lookup returns CDR1 MNHEY and CDR2 SVGAGI. This CDR3 has 13 amino acids. V lost 7 bases to trimming and J lost 4 bases; unmatched junction nucleotides: 1.

The CDR3 region is CASSAGQGGAFF. DNA for the CDR3: TGCGCCAGCAGCGCCGGACAGGGGGGAGCTTTCTTT. The chain employs TRBV5-1 and TRBJ1-1; TRBD1 aligns across 10 bases. Germline CDR1 reads SGHRS; CDR2 reads YFSETQ. V shed 4 bases, J shed 10 bases, and the junction held 4 bases outside the gene matches. The CDR3 extends over 12 amino acids.

The chain couples TRBV19 to TRBJ1-2, with a weak D call TRBD1 (6 bases). Germline lookup yields CDR1 LNHDA and CDR2 SQIVND (reference sequence). Trimming shortened V by 1 base and J by 7 bases, and 13 bases separated the two germline ends. This CDR3 contains 14 residues. The CDR3 nucleotides read TGTGCCAGTAGTATAGCCAGACAGGATGGTGGCTACACCTTC. It is translated as CASSIARQDGGYTF.

Here the CDR3 reads CLLRGNTEAFF. DNA of the CDR3: TGCCTTCTCAGGGGGAACACTGAAGCTTTCTTT. The chain has TRBV20-1 and TRBJ1-1; perhaps TRBD1 as D (6 bases). The germline CDR1 and CDR2 sequences are DFQATT and SNEGSKA (reference sequence). The CDR3 runs 11 residues.

This clone appeared a few times. The chain recombines TRBV19 with TRBJ2-7; 7 nucleotides match TRBD1. V dropped 9 bases and J dropped 5; count of bases not matched to a gene: 7. This CDR3 is 12 amino acids long. Germline V gene sequence: CDR1 LNHDA, CDR2 SQIVND (reference sequence). The chain's CDR3 is CASRQGRHEQYF. CDR3 coding DNA: TGTGCCAGCCGACAGGGAAGGCACGAGCAGTACTTC.

The chain uses TRBV7-6 and TRBJ1-1; the D is unclear. The CDR3 length is 14 residues. The V end lost 3 bases, the J end lost 6 bases, and 14 bases lay between the germline ends. Germline loops: CDR1 SGHVS, CDR2 FNYEAQ. The CDR3: CASSLSPQEAEAFF. CDR3 nucleotides: TGTGCCAGCAGCTTGTCACCTCAGGAGGCTGAAGCTTTCTTT.

This sequence joins TRBV5-1 and TRBJ1-1; D call uncertain. The CDR3 sequence is 14 residues long. The ends were cut back, 3 bases at V and 2 bases at J, with 11 bases in the middle. Looked up from germline, CDR1 is SGHRS and CDR2 is YFSETQ. Here the CDR3 DNA reads TGCGCCAGCAGCTCTCAGAACCTTAACACTGAAGCTTTCTTT. Amino acid sequence: CASSSQNLNTEAFF.

The rearrangement uses TRBV18 and TRBJ2-5; D remains ambiguous. The CDR3 length is 13 residues. Per the germline V gene, CDR1 is KGHSH and CDR2 is LQKENI. The germline V and J ends were trimmed by 3 bases and 0 bases, with 5 bases remaining between them. In DNA form, the CDR3 reads TGTGCCAGCTCACCCCTGTACCAAGAGACCCAGTACTTC. Residues: CASSPLYQETQYF.

The genes are TRBV12-3 or TRBV12-4 and TRBJ1-5; the D is unclear. The CDR3 is made up of 13 amino acids. V lost 2 bases to trimming and J lost 7 bases, with 9 bases between them. The CDR3 sequence is CASSLSVWQPQHF. CDR3 bases: TGTGCCAGCAGTTTATCAGTTTGGCAGCCCCAGCATTTT.

The CDR3 region is CASRPDRGGSPLHF. CDR3 DNA sequence: TGTGCCAGCAGACCGGACAGGGGTGGTTCACCCCTCCACTTT. The chain has TRBV11-2 and TRBJ1-6; 9 bases agree with TRBD1. CDR1 is SGHAT and CDR2 is FQNNGV in the germline V gene. Unmatched junction bases numbered 6, after V lost 6 bases and J lost 9 bases. The CDR3 is 14 amino acids.

The genes are TRBV3-1 (or the pseudogene TRBV3-2) and TRBJ1-1; TRBD1 might be the D (5 bases). CDR3 length equals 14 residues. CDR1 and CDR2 (germline): LGHDT, YNNKEL (reference sequence). V was clipped by 1 base and J by 5 bases, with 11 bases between them. In DNA, the CDR3 is TGTGCCAGCAGCCAAGGGAAACCAGGGACTGAAGCTTTCTTT. This codes for CASSQGKPGTEAFF.

This chain links TRBV7-9 with TRBJ1-2; D gene unclear. Germline V CDR1 and CDR2: SEHNR, FQNEAQ (reference sequence). Between the trimmed V and J ends, which lost 4 bases and 4 bases, there was a span of 16 bases. CDR3 length: 15 amino acids. The chain's CDR3 is CASSSSAGNIYGYTF. Written as DNA, the CDR3 is TGTGCCAGCAGCTCATCCGCCGGGAACATCTATGGCTACACCTTC.

The chain has TRBV18 and TRBJ1-2, with D perhaps matching TRBD1 (6 bases). The CDR3 is 12 residues long. V was shortened by 4 bases and J by 12 bases, with 15 bases between the two germline ends. The germline gives CDR1 KGHSH, CDR2 LQKENI. Written as DNA, the CDR3 is TGTGCCAGCTCACACAGGGATACGTATCACACCTTC. Translation gives CASSHRDTYHTF.

This clone was detected only a few times. The CDR3 loop reads CATSRDYRGNQPQHF. DNA of the CDR3: TGTGCCACCAGCAGAGATTACAGGGGCAATCAGCCCCAGCATTTT. The V and J genes are TRBV15 and TRBJ1-5; D might be TRBD1 (6 bases). The V and J ends lost 0 bases and 2 bases respectively, with 8 bases between them. There are 15 residues in the CDR3. From germline, CDR1 is LNHNV and CDR2 YYDKDF (reference sequence).

This chain joins TRBV10-1 and TRBJ2-3, with TRBD2 matching over 12 bases. CDR1 and CDR2 (germline): WNHNN, SYGVQD (reference sequence). With V trimmed by 6 bases and J by 0 bases, 1 base remained unmatched. The CDR3 has 15 amino acids. CDR3 sequence: CASRLAGGSTDTQYF. The CDR3 nucleotides read TGCGCCAGCAGGCTAGCGGGAGGGAGCACAGATACGCAGTATTTT.

V gene TRBV7-2 combines with J gene TRBJ2-5, with 11 positions matching TRBD2. J gave up 4 bases and V 7 bases, and 5 bases lay outside the gene matches. The germline V gene has CDR1 SGHTA and CDR2 FQGNSA. The CDR3 consists of 14 residues. The CDR3 region has the DNA TGTGCCAGCAAGGAAACTAGCGGGGGAGAGACCCAGTACTTC. It codes for CASKETSGGETQYF.

The rearrangement links TRBV10-1 to TRBJ1-5; tentatively, D is TRBD1 (6 bases). Germline loops: CDR1 WNHNN, CDR2 SYGVQD (reference sequence). There are 13 residues in the CDR3. V lost 6 bases and J lost 3, with 9 bases in between. CDR3 DNA sequence: TGCGCCAGCAGGGGACACATCAATCAGCCCCAGCATTTT. Its translation: CASRGHINQPQHF.

The chain combines TRBV5-1 with TRBJ2-3; TRBD2 agrees at 11 bases. Germline loops: CDR1 SGHRS, CDR2 YFSETQ. The CDR3 runs to 15 residues. Trimming removed 4 bases from V and 5 bases from J; junction bases left unmatched: 6. CDR3 sequence: CASSHSGGAQDTQYF. The CDR3 DNA reads TGCGCCAGCAGCCATAGCGGGGGGGCCCAAGATACGCAGTATTTT.

This clone appeared many times. V gene TRBV7-2 combines with J gene TRBJ1-1; 9 bases align to TRBD1. The germline V gene has CDR1 SGHTA and CDR2 FQGNSA. V gave up 0 bases and J gave up 1 base; unmatched junction bases: 0. This CDR3 contains 15 residues. Here the CDR3 DNA reads TGTGCCAGCAGCTTAGCGGGACAGGGGAACACTGAAGCTTTCTTT. Its translation: CASSLAGQGNTEAFF.

This clone showed up just once. CDR3 DNA: TGTGCCAGCAGCCTCTTCACGAGGGACACTGGCTATGGCTACACCTTC. This gives the protein CASSLFTRDTGYGYTF. The chain carries TRBV6-2 or TRBV6-3 and TRBJ1-2; D perhaps matches TRBD1 (6 bases). Trimming removed 6 bases from V and 4 bases from J, with 21 bases in between. The CDR3 consists of 16 residues. Germline V gene data show CDR1 as MNHEY and CDR2 as SVGEGT.

This clone was seen a handful of times. The chain recombines TRBV4-1 with TRBJ2-7; D not resolved. The V and J ends lost 2 bases and 1 base respectively, with 6 bases between them. The CDR3 has 13 amino acids. Germline V CDR1 and CDR2: MGHRA, YSYEKL. Here the CDR3 reads CASSQPNSYEQYF. CDR3 coding DNA: TGCGCCAGCAGCCAACCTAATTCCTACGAGCAGTACTTC.

This clone was counted a single time. The chain couples TRBV19 to TRBJ2-3; D uncertain. Trimming removed 6 bases from V and 1 base from J, with 11 bases in between. The CDR3 contains 14 residues. Germline V gives CDR1 LNHDA, CDR2 SQIVND (reference sequence). CDR3 bases: TGTGCCAGTAGAAAGAACTTCGGCACAGATACGCAGTATTTT. Encoded protein: CASRKNFGTDTQYF. Complete variable domain (other parts from reference TRBV19 and TRBJ2-3): DGGITQSPKYLFRKEGQNVTLSCEQNLNHDAMYWYRQDPGQGLRLIYYSQIVNDFQKGDIAEGYSVSREKKESFPLTVTSAQKNPTAFYLCASRKNFGTDTQYFGPGTRLTVL.

This sequence joins TRBV28 and TRBJ1-2, with 7 positions matching TRBD1. The CDR3 has 13 residues. V trimming: 5 bases; J trimming: 3 bases; junction bases outside the gene matches: 3. The germline V gene encodes CDR1 MDHEN and CDR2 SYDVKM. The CDR3 protein is CASSVGQYYGYTF. For the CDR3, the DNA is TGTGCCAGCAGTGTGGGACAGTACTATGGCTACACCTTC.